The TCR beta chain described here comes from a study of CD8+ T cells in alopecia areata. On the study more broadly: Tofacitinib exposure lasted 6 to 18 months, followed by 6 months off drug.

Study results and caveats: Across lesional scalp, and particularly alopecia totalis/universalis, clonality surpassed that of normal scalp. Many of the expanded lesional clones endured in scalp and blood while on tofacitinib.

The treatment: oral pan-JAK inhibitor, 5-10 mg twice daily. Using a FACSAria, the CD4+ and CD8+ T cells were sorted from the PBMCs. The CDR3 sequence is 15 residues long. V dropped 1 base and J dropped 4; count of bases not matched to a gene: 4. In germline, CDR1 is SGHTA, CDR2 FQGNSA. As regards this clone: Its antigen is undetermined.

Sequencing templates came from extracted RNA that was reverse transcribed into cDNA. Libraries were prepared by immunoSEQ multiplex PCR; TCRdb keeps only in-frame clonotypes and omits some of them. The table records more than 200,000 clones, less than 65% of them present only once. The clonotype originates from a human donor with alopecia areata. Source: CD4+ T cells sorted from blood, taken at week 4, from a patient treated with tofacitinib. The V call is TRBV7-2, the J call TRBJ2-3; TRBD1 matches at 8 bases. The CDR3 sequence is CASSLVQGASDTQYF. CDR3 nucleotide sequence: TGTGCCAGCAGCTTAGTTCAGGGGGCCTCAGATACGCAGTATTTT.